A selection of T cell receptor beta chains follows, all from one sample in a study of cytomegalovirus exposure and HLA in healthy donors. TCRdb's copy holds only in-frame clones and misses some; the assay was immunoSEQ multiplex PCR. The repertoire holds roughly 200,000 clones, around 70% seen once, with about 2.9% in the top ten. Sequencing was done on a sample of PBMCs. The receptors derive from a male donor in good health and CMV-seronegative. CDR3s include the opening cysteine and the closing phenylalanine or tryptophan. The D gene is left open where the match is weak. Clone size is stated in some rows and not others, as once, few, many or a class when expanded.

>-|TRBD1|TRBJ2-5|TRBV4-3
CASSQQGAKGETQYF
TGCGCCAGCAGCCAGCAGGGGGCGAAAGGGGAGACCCAGTACTTC
>-|-|TRBJ1-1|TRBV6-5
CASSSFRAGYTEAFF
TGTGCCAGCAGTTCGTTCAGGGCGGGGTACACTGAAGCTTTCTTT
>few|TRBD1|TRBJ1-1|TRBV30
CAWSADRGVRTFF
TGTGCCTGGAGCGCCGACAGGGGTGTGAGAACTTTCTTT
>-|TRBD2|TRBJ2-1|TRBV6-1
CASSERGAGPSDEQFF
TGTGCCAGCAGTGAAAGAGGAGCGGGACCCTCTGATGAGCAGTTCTTC
>-|TRBD1|TRBJ2-1|TRBV28
CASRYPGQGIEQFF
TGTGCCAGCAGATACCCGGGACAGGGAATTGAGCAGTTCTTC
>-|TRBD2|TRBJ2-1|TRBV30
CAWSVLAGFYNEQFF
TGTGCCTGGAGTGTTCTAGCGGGGTTCTACAATGAGCAGTTCTTC
>few|TRBD1|TRBJ1-1|TRBV4-1
CASSPPEGAGTEAFF
TGCGCCAGCAGCCCCCCGGAGGGGGCAGGGACTGAAGCTTTCTTT
>few|-|TRBJ2-1|TRBV9
CASSVDLLSYNEQFF
TGTGCCAGCAGCGTAGACCTACTCTCCTACAATGAGCAGTTCTTC
>-|-|TRBJ2-1|TRBV13
CASSLGEYNEQFF
TGTGCCAGCAGCTTAGGGGAGTACAATGAGCAGTTCTTC
>few|TRBD2|TRBJ2-5|TRBV30
CAWTRGLAGGETQYF
TGTGCCTGGACGAGAGGACTAGCGGGAGGAGAGACCCAGTACTTC
>-|TRBD2|TRBJ2-5|TRBV9
CASSLGLAVLPKETQYF
TGTGCCAGCAGCCTTGGACTAGCGGTTTTACCGAAAGAGACCCAGTACTTC
>-|-|TRBJ2-2|TRBV6-5
CASSATETYTGELFF
TGTGCCAGCAGTGCGACAGAAACCTACACCGGGGAGCTGTTTTTT
>-|-|TRBJ2-7|TRBV7-9
CASSSLAASYEQYF
TGTGCCAGCAGCTCTCTGGCGGCCTCCTACGAGCAGTACTTC